This T cell receptor (beta chain) was obtained from a study of Ad26.COV2.S vaccination and SARS-CoV-2 variants. As for the study in general: As a participant in COV1001, the donor was in the Ad26.COV2.S trial arm.

Turning to this clone: Its antigen remains unknown.

Treatment indicated: some 20 received Ad26.COV2.S at low or high dose, single or two shots; a few received placebo; per-sample allocation not given. Vaccine and placebo recipients were sampled on day 63 after the first injection. The donor's status was that of an adult aged 18-55 years in Boston. Ad26 vector vaccine expressed Wuhan-strain SARS-CoV-2 spike. General observations from the study: Individuals receiving vaccine had higher spike-specific TCR breadth than placebo recipients did.

Germline lookup yields CDR1 ENHRY and CDR2 SYGVKD. With V trimmed by 7 bases and J by 4 bases, 7 bases remained unmatched. The CDR3 sequence is 15 residues long. Clones were read by immunoSEQ multiplex PCR, and TCRdb kept only the in-frame ones, dropping some. The sample contains hundreds of thousands of clones, about 90% of which appear only once. The clonotype comes from a person aged 18-65 years who received the Ad26.COV2.S COVID-19 vaccine or a placebo. The sequencing here drew on peripheral blood, taken in a trial of Ad26.COV2.S vaccine versus placebo. J is TRBJ1-6 and V is TRBV10-3, with 7 bases identical to TRBD1. DNA for the CDR3: TGTGCCATCACCGAGGGGGCACAATATAATTCACCCCTCCACTTT. Its protein is CAITEGAQYNSPLHF.